This T cell receptor (beta chain) is from a study of Graves' ophthalmopathy and Graves' hyperthyroidism. Study results and limitations: With almost 90% sensitivity and around 80% specificity, a 13-signature model separated ophthalmopathy from stable hyperthyroidism.

Amplification of the TCR beta CDR3 regions used RNA transcripts (as template). RT-PCR was first run with HTBI primers, then multiplex PCR in a second round. TCRdb re-analysed the multiplex PCR reads in MiXCR, keeping a single row per CDR3 protein. Of about 400,000 distinct CDR3 sequences in the sample, around 21% were seen once. With V trimmed by 4 bases and J by 3 bases, 11 bases remained unmatched. The CDR3 sequence is 16 residues long. Germline-derived CDR1 and CDR2 are SQVTM and ANQGSEA. This clonotype was counted at least ten times. The antigen remains unidentified. J is TRBJ2-7 and V is TRBV29-1; 11 bases are shared with TRBD2. Sequences were obtained from peripheral blood. The TCR originated in a woman younger than 30 with stable Graves' hyperthyroidism. As DNA, the CDR3 is TGCAGCGTTGTACTCTGGGCTAGCGGGAGGTTCTACGAGCAGTACTTC. Translating gives CSVVLWASGRFYEQYF.